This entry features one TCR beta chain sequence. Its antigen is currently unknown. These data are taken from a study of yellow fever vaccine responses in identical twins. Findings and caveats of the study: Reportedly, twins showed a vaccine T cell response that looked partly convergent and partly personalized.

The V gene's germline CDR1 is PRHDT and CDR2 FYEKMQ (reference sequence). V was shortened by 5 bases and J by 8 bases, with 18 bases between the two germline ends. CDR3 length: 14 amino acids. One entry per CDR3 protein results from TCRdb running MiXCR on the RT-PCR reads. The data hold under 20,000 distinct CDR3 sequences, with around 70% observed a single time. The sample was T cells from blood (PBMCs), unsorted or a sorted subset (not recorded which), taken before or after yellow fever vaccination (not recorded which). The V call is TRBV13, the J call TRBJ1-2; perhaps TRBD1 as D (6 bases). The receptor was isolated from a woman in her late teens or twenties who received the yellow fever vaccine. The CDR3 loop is CASSPGRGNGGYTF. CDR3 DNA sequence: TGTGCCAGCAGCCCGGGGAGGGGGAACGGAGGCTACACCTTC.